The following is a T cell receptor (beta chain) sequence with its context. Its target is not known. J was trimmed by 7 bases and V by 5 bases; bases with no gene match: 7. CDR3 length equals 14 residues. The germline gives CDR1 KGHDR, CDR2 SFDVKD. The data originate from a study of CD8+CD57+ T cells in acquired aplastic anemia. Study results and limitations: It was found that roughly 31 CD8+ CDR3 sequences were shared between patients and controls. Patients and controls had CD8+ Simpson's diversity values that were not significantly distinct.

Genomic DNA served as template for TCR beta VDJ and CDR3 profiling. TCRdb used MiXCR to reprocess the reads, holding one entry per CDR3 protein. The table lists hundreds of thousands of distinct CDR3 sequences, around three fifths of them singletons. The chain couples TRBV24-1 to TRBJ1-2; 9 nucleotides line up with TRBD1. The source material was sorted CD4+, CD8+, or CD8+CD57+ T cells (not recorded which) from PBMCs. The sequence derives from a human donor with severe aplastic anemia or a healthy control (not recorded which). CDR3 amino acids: CATSVTTGGGGYTF. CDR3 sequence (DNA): TGTGCCACCAGTGTCACGACAGGGGGTGGTGGCTACACCTTC.